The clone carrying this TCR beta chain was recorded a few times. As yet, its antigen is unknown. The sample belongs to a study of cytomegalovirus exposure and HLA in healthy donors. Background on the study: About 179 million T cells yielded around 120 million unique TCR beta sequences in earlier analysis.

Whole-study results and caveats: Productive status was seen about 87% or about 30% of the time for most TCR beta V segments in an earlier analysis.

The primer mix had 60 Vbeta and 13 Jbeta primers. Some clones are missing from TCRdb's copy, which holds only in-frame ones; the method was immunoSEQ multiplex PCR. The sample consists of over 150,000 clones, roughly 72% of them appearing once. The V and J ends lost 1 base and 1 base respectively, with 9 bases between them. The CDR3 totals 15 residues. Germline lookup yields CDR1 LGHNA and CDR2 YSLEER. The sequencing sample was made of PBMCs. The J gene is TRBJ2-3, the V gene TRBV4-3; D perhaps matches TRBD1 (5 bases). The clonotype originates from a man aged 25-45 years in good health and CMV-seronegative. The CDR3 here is CASSQGLGGTDTQYF. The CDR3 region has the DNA TGCGCCAGCAGCCAAGGCCTAGGGGGCACAGATACGCAGTATTTT.